A selection of T cell receptor beta chains follows, all from one sample in a study of blood T cells in healthy people across ages. TCRdb processed the 5' RACE reads anew with MiXCR; each CDR3 protein has one entry. The sample records 920,000 or so distinct CDR3 sequences, over 35% being singletons. Sequencing used blood. These receptors were taken from a woman aged 55 to 70 in good health. Both conserved end residues are part of each CDR3. D genes are given only for firm matches. Rows give clone size only sometimes, using once, few, many, or a class for an expanded clone.

D gene	V gene	J gene	clone size	CDR3 protein	CDR3 DNA
.	TRBV11-3	TRBJ2-3	few	CASSLGGGIDTQYF	TGTGCCAGCAGCTTAGGAGGGGGGATCGATACGCAGTATTTT
.	TRBV27	TRBJ1-1	.	CASSRPTGTNTEAFF	TGTGCCAGCAGCCGCCCGACGGGGACGAACACTGAAGCTTTCTTT
TRBD1	TRBV6-6	TRBJ2-7	few	CASSLDRDSPYEQYF	TGTGCCAGCAGTTTAGACCGGGACAGCCCCTACGAGCAGTACTTC
TRBD1	TRBV6-6	TRBJ2-7	.	CASSYLGQTSNEQYF	TGTGCCAGCAGTTACTTGGGACAGACCTCTAATGAGCAGTACTTC
TRBD2	TRBV5-5	TRBJ2-7	.	CASSSRLAPGEQYF	TGTGCCAGCAGCTCCAGACTAGCGCCGGGAGAGCAGTACTTC
TRBD2	TRBV2	TRBJ2-3	.	CASNPLGTSGSSTDTQYF	TGTGCCAGCAACCCCCTGGGGACTAGCGGGAGTAGTACAGATACGCAGTATTTT
.	TRBV12-3/TRBV12-4	TRBJ2-7	few	CASSQHRGTAYEQYF	TGTGCCAGCAGTCAACACCGCGGGACAGCCTACGAGCAGTACTTC
.	TRBV6-5	TRBJ2-1	.	CASIHATKQFF	TGTGCCAGCATCCATGCCACAAAGCAGTTCTTC
.	TRBV5-5	TRBJ1-2	.	CASSWDPTRYGYTF	TGTGCCAGCAGCTGGGACCCGACAAGATATGGCTACACCTTC
TRBD1	TRBV4-1	TRBJ2-2	.	CASSQGQGEPTGELFF	TGCGCCAGCAGCCAAGGACAGGGGGAACCAACCGGGGAGCTGTTTTTT
.	TRBV28	TRBJ1-5	few	CASSLTAYSNQPQHF	TGTGCCAGCAGCCTGACAGCTTATAGCAATCAGCCCCAGCATTTT
TRBD2	TRBV29-1	TRBJ2-1	few	CSVRLAGVVGEQFF	TGCAGCGTTAGACTAGCGGGAGTCGTCGGTGAGCAGTTCTTC
.	TRBV5-6	TRBJ1-1	.	CASTLSIVSEAFF	TGTGCCAGCACCCTTAGTATAGTATCTGAAGCTTTCTTT
TRBD1	TRBV10-1	TRBJ2-7	.	CASSERQGKNEQYF	TGCGCCAGCAGTGAAAGACAGGGGAAGAACGAGCAGTACTTC
TRBD2	TRBV12-3/TRBV12-4	TRBJ2-5	few	CASRPDVGEGSETQYF	TGTGCCAGCAGACCAGACGTGGGGGAGGGCTCGGAGACCCAGTACTTC
.	TRBV20-1	TRBJ1-4	.	CSASPEEGREKLFF	TGCAGTGCTAGTCCCGAAGAGGGCAGGGAAAAACTGTTTTTT
.	TRBV24-1	TRBJ2-7	.	CATSDPSSLVGEQYF	TGTGCCACCAGTGACCCCTCCTCGCTGGTGGGGGAGCAGTACTTC
.	TRBV9	TRBJ2-1	many	CASSVANEQFF	TGTGCCAGCAGCGTAGCTAATGAGCAGTTCTTC
TRBD2	TRBV27	TRBJ2-3	few	CASSLFGLGGRTPSSTDTQYF	TGTGCCAGCAGTTTGTTTGGTCTGGGCGGGAGAACCCCCTCTAGCACAGATACGCAGTATTTT
TRBD2	TRBV12-3/TRBV12-4	TRBJ2-3	once	CASSIRLAGTDTQYF	TGTGCCAGCAGTATCCGACTAGCGGGGACAGATACGCAGTATTTT
TRBD2	TRBV12-5	TRBJ2-7	.	CASGLKREGGLEQYF	TGTGCTAGTGGTTTGAAGCGGGAGGGGGGGCTCGAGCAGTACTTC
.	TRBV3-1	TRBJ2-7	.	CASWGQGGDEQYF	TGTGCCAGCTGGGGGCAGGGGGGCGACGAGCAGTACTTC
.	TRBV12-3/TRBV12-4	TRBJ2-3	.	CATGGRTPSTDTQYF	TGTGCCACTGGGGGGAGAACCCCTAGCACAGATACGCAGTATTTT
.	TRBV20-1	TRBJ2-7	.	CSPYQGISYEQYF	TGCAGCCCGTACCAGGGGATCTCCTACGAGCAGTACTTC
TRBD2	TRBV6-2/TRBV6-3	TRBJ2-1	few	CASSYGAGGVNEQFF	TGTGCCAGCAGTTACGGGGCGGGAGGCGTGAATGAGCAGTTCTTC
.	TRBV6-1	TRBJ2-7	.	CASSEKGAGSTYEQYF	TGTGCCAGCAGTGAAAAAGGGGCAGGGTCTACCTACGAGCAGTACTTC
.	TRBV6-5	TRBJ2-5	.	CASSYGGSMGGETQYF	TGTGCCAGCAGTTACGGGGGCAGCATGGGTGGAGAGACCCAGTACTTC
.	TRBV6-6	TRBJ2-3	few	CASGILSGNTDTQYF	TGTGCCAGCGGAATCCTGTCTGGCAACACAGATACGCAGTATTTT
.	TRBV7-9	TRBJ1-1	.	CASSLGIARVNTEAFF	TGTGCCAGCAGCTTAGGTATTGCGAGGGTGAACACTGAAGCTTTCTTT
.	TRBV27	TRBJ2-1	once	CASKPQGRYNEQFF	TGTGCCAGTAAACCACAGGGGAGGTACAATGAGCAGTTCTTC
TRBD2	TRBV9	TRBJ2-7	.	CASSATPGLAGAEQYF	TGTGCCAGCAGTGCCACTCCGGGACTAGCGGGAGCTGAGCAGTACTTC
TRBD1	TRBV10-3	TRBJ2-1	.	CATGTDYNEQFF	TGTGCCACCGGGACAGATTACAATGAGCAGTTCTTC
.	TRBV24-1	TRBJ2-1	few	CATSGGAERFF	TGTGCCACCAGTGGGGGGGCTGAACGGTTCTTC
TRBD1	TRBV20-1	TRBJ2-7	.	CSASRDRGSSYEQYF	TGCAGTGCTAGCCGGGACAGGGGTAGCTCCTACGAGCAGTACTTC
.	TRBV7-9	TRBJ1-1	few	CASTTGAIPEAFF	TGTGCCAGCACGACGGGCGCTATTCCTGAAGCTTTCTTT
.	TRBV20-1	TRBJ2-6	few	CSAIGSGANVLTF	TGCAGTGCTATTGGCAGTGGGGCCAACGTCCTGACTTTC
.	TRBV5-1	TRBJ2-4	.	CASSLLGTKNIQYF	TGCGCCAGCAGCTTACTAGGGACCAAAAACATTCAGTACTTC
.	TRBV7-2	TRBJ2-1	few	CASSRSTGQQFF	TGTGCCAGCAGCAGATCGACAGGCCAACAGTTCTTC
.	TRBV29-1	TRBJ2-5	.	CSVMWGVNEQYF	TGCAGCGTTATGTGGGGGGTGAATGAGCAGTACTTC